This T cell receptor (beta chain) was recorded in a study of blood T cell repertoires in COVID-19. Background on the study: PBMCs, B-cell-depleted T cells, or T cells were the source of the cDNA or gDNA that made up the material.

The germline V gene has CDR1 MGHRA and CDR2 YSYEKL. Unmatched junction bases numbered 8, after V lost 2 bases and J lost 9 bases. This CDR3 is built from 15 residues. Original methodology: By means of reference gene primer amplification, nucleated cell counts were estimated. Produced via immunoSEQ multiplex PCR; TCRdb's table is partial and in-frame only. V, J and clone size were drawn from that table, and D and trimming were deduced from the DNA. Among around 14,000 clones, roughly nine tenths were seen once, and the ten largest hold roughly 2.8%. The sequence derives from a human donor in a cohort sampled during active COVID-19. The chain uses TRBV4-1 and TRBJ2-1; 9 positions agree with TRBD1. The sequencing sample was made of peripheral blood. The CDR3 sequence is CASSQNPGTGSEQFF. For the CDR3, the DNA is TGCGCCAGCAGCCAAAATCCGGGGACAGGGAGTGAGCAGTTCTTC.